One and the same sample provided the 4 T cell receptor beta chains below, sequenced in a study of kidney transplant recipient with SARS-CoV-2 infection. One entry per CDR3 protein, called by TCRdb with MiXCR from the reads. The sample holds 200,000 to 250,000 distinct CDR3 sequences, more than 25% seen once. The input for sequencing was a blood sample, taken at baseline and between days 110 and 120 from a kidney transplant recipient. The receptors come from a male patient younger than 45 who had COVID-19 and was a kidney transplant recipient. Some T cells may be transferred from the graft donor.

This clonotype was detected many times. V gene TRBV12-2 combines with J gene TRBJ1-2. TRBV12-2 represents a pseudogene. The CDR3 loop spans 17 amino acids. In nucleotides, the CDR3 is TGTGCAAGTCGCTCTCTTCTGACTCCACGAAAGACCTATGGCTACACCTTC. Amino acid sequence: CASRSLLTPRKTYGYTF.

Concerning this clonotype itself: A much larger clonotype is one base distant, so this may be a read error. The J gene is TRBJ2-5, the V gene TRBV3-2; whether TRBD1, the table's D call, matches the DNA was not checked. TRBV3-2 counts as a pseudogene. There are 14 residues in the CDR3. The CDR3 sequence is CASSQVGHRQAQYF. CDR3 nucleotide sequence: TGTGCCAGCAGCCAAGTGGGACATAGGCAGGCCCAGTACTTC.

The sample holds many counts of this clonotype. This chain uses TRBV5-4 with TRBJ1-2; D might be TRBD1 (5 bases). Trimming took off 0 bases at V and 6 bases at J, with 18 bases between the two ends. CDR1 is SGHNT and CDR2 is YYREEE in the germline V gene (reference sequence). The CDR3 is made up of 16 amino acids. The CDR3 nucleotides read TGTGCCAGCAGCTTGGGCATGGGGGGACTGGGAGATGGCTACACCTTC. Translated, it gives CASSLGMGGLGDGYTF.

This clonotype has only a few counts. The chain combines TRBV7-2 with TRBJ1-1; possibly TRBD1 for D (6 bases). Per germline, CDR1 SGHTA and CDR2 FQGNSA. The CDR3 totals 16 residues. V lost 7 bases, J lost 5 bases, and 23 bases lay in between. The CDR3 DNA sequence: TGTGCCAGCAAGAGGGGCGGGTCAGGGGCGGCTACTGAAGCTTTCTTT. It is translated as CASKRGGSGAATEAFF. The variable domain in full, completed from reference TRBV7-2 and TRBJ1-1, reads GAGVSQSPSNKVTEKGKDVELRCDPISGHTALYWYRQSLGQGLEFLIYFQGNSAPDKSGLPSDRFSAERTGGSVSTLTIQRTQQEDSAVYLCASKRGGSGAATEAFFGQGTRLTVV.